The clone carrying this T cell receptor (beta chain) turned up a few times. Primers used in a second PCR of roughly 6 to 11 cycles were a sample-barcoded 5' primer and a J-beta primer mix. TCRdb independently ran MiXCR on the 5' RACE reads; one entry per CDR3 protein. The sample carries 1.5 million to 2 million distinct CDR3 sequences, about 28% recorded once. The sample is drawn from a study of blood T cells in healthy people across ages. This CDR3 spans 15 amino acids. Germline V gives CDR1 SGHTA, CDR2 FQGNSA. V was pared by 4 bases and J by 6 bases, with 8 bases of the junction left unmatched. The sequence derives from a woman aged 25 to 39 in good health. This chain joins TRBV7-2 and TRBJ1-5; 8 positions match TRBD1. Sample: blood. In DNA form, the CDR3 reads TGTGCCAGCAGCTCACGACAGGGGAAGGCTCAGCCCCAGCATTTT. It is translated as CASSSRQGKAQPQHF.